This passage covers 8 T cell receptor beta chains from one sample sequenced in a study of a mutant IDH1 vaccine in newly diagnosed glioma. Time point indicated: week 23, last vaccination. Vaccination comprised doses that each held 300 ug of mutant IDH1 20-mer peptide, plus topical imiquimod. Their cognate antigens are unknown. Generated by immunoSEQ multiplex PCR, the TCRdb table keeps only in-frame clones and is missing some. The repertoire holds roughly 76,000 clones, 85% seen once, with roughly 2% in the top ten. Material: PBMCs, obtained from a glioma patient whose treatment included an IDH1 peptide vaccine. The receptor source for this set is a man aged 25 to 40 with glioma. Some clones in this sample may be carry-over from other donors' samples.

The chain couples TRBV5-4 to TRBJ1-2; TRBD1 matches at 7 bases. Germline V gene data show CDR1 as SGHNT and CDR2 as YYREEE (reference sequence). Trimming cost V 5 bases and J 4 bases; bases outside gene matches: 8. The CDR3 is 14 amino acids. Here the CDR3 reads CASSPQGEGYGYTF. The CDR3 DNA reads TGTGCCAGCAGTCCCCAGGGGGAAGGCTATGGCTACACCTTC. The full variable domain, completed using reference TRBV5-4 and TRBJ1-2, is ETGVTQSPTHLIKTRGQQVTLRCSSQSGHNTVSWYQQALGQGPQFIFQYYREEENGRGNFPPRFSGLQFPNYSSELNVNALELDDSALYLCASSPQGEGYGYTFGSGTRLTVV.

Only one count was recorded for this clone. Here the CDR3 reads CASSQDLAGLAGELFF. CDR3 DNA: TGCGCCAGCAGCCAAGATCTGGCGGGGTTAGCCGGGGAGCTGTTTTTT. V is TRBV4-1 and J is TRBJ2-2; D is perhaps TRBD2 (6 bases). The CDR3 covers 16 residues. V lost 0 bases to trimming and J lost 6 bases, with 14 bases between them. Germline loops: CDR1 MGHRA, CDR2 YSYEKL.

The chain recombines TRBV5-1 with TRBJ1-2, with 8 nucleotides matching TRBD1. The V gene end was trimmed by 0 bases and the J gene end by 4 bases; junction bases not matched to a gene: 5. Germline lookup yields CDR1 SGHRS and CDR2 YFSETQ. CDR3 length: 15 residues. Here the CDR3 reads CASSLGTGRFYGYTF. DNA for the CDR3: TGCGCCAGCAGCTTGGGGACAGGGAGGTTCTATGGCTACACCTTC.

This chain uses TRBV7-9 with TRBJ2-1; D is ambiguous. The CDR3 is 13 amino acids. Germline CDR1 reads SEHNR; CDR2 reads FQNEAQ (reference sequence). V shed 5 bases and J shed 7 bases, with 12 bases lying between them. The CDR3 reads CASSPPWGNEQFF. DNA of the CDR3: TGTGCCAGCAGCCCCCCCTGGGGTAATGAGCAGTTCTTC. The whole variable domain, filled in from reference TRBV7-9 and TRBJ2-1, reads DTGVSQNPRHKITKRGQNVTFRCDPISEHNRLYWYRQTLGQGPEFLTYFQNEAQLEKSRLLSDRFSAERPKGSFSTLEIQRTEQGDSAMYLCASSPPWGNEQFFGPGTRLTVL.

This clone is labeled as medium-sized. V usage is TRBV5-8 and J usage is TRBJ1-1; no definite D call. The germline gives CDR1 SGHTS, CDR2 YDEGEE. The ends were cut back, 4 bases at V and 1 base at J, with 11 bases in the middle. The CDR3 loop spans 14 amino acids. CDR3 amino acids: CASSPGRRNTEAFF. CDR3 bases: TGTGCCAGCAGCCCCGGTCGGCGGAACACTGAAGCTTTCTTT.

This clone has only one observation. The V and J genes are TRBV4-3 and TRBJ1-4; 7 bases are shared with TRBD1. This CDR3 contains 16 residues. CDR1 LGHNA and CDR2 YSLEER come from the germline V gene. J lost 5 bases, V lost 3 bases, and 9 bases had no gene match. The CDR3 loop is CASSQDTGEGNEKLFF. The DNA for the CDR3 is TGCGCCAGCAGCCAGGATACAGGGGAAGGGAATGAAAAACTGTTTTTT.

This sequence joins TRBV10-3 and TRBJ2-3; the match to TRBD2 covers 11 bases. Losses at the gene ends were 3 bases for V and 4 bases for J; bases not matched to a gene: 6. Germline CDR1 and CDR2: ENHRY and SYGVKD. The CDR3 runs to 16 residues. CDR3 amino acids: CAISDHSGGAADTQYF. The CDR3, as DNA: TGTGCCATCAGTGACCATAGCGGGGGGGCAGCAGATACGCAGTATTTT.

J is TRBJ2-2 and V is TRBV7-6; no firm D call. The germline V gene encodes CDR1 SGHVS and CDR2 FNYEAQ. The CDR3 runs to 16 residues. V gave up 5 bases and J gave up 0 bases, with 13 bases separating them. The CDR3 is CASSAGRPANTGELFF. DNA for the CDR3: TGTGCCAGCAGCGCCGGACGCCCCGCGAACACCGGGGAGCTGTTTTTT.